These 10 T cell receptor beta chains originate from one sample sequenced in a study of control samples from healthy donors and cancer patients. Produced via immunoSEQ multiplex PCR; TCRdb's table is partial and in-frame only. The sample consists of 190,000 or so clones, 90% to 95% of them appearing once. The sample was blood. These receptors all stem from a young man in good health.

This sequence joins TRBV10-2 and TRBJ1-4; 7 nucleotides line up with TRBD1. This CDR3 has 13 residues. Germline CDR1 and CDR2: WSHSY and SAAADI. The V and J ends lost 10 bases and 6 bases, in that order; junction bases with no gene match: 8. The CDR3 protein is CATARDRDEKLFF. The CDR3, as DNA: TGCGCCACCGCGCGGGACAGAGATGAAAAACTGTTTTTT.

The CDR3 sequence is CASSQGSDRATYEQYF. The CDR3 bases are TGCGCCAGCAGCCAGGGCTCGGACAGGGCGACCTACGAGCAGTACTTC. The rearrangement uses TRBV4-1 and TRBJ2-7; 8 bases are shared with TRBD1. The germline V gene encodes CDR1 MGHRA and CDR2 YSYEKL. Germline trimming cut 3 bases from V and 2 bases from J; bases unmatched to any gene: 9. The CDR3 length is 16 residues.

The CDR3 here is CASSPGGLQGSGANVLTF. The CDR3 nucleotides read TGTGCCAGCAGCCCCGGCGGGCTACAGGGGTCTGGGGCCAACGTCCTGACTTTC. V is TRBV13 and J is TRBJ2-6; 7 bases agree with TRBD1. The CDR3 length is 18 residues. Germline CDR1 reads PRHDT; CDR2 reads FYEKMQ (reference sequence). With V trimmed by 5 bases and J by 1 base, 11 bases remained unmatched.

The chain combines TRBV7-9 with TRBJ2-7; D is uncertain. V gave up 5 bases and J gave up 4 bases, with 6 bases separating them. The CDR3 loop spans 11 amino acids. CDR1 and CDR2 from the germline V gene are SEHNR and FQNEAQ (reference sequence). The CDR3 bases are TGTGCCAGCAGCCCCTTGTACGAGCAGTACTTC. Its protein is CASSPLYEQYF.

The V gene is TRBV30, the J gene TRBJ2-3; 12 bases are shared with TRBD2. The CDR3 length is 15 residues. The V segment lost 5 bases and the J segment 5 bases; nucleotides outside the gene matches: 8. CDR1 is GTSNPN and CDR2 is SVGIG in the germline V gene (reference sequence). DNA for the CDR3: TGTGCCTGGCGAAGACTAGCGGGGGAAGGAGATACGCAGTATTTT. Translating it yields CAWRRLAGEGDTQYF.

This chain uses TRBV24-1 with TRBJ1-4; D perhaps matches TRBD1 (6 bases). The CDR3 covers 15 residues. The germline CDR1 and CDR2 sequences are KGHDR and SFDVKD. V lost 2 bases and J lost 8, with 14 bases in between. The CDR3 loop reads CATSDSRGAGEKLFF. The CDR3 coding sequence is TGTGCCACCAGTGATTCTAGGGGGGCCGGAGAAAAACTGTTTTTT.

The V gene is TRBV12-3 or TRBV12-4, the J gene TRBJ2-4, with D perhaps matching TRBD1 or TRBD2 (6 bases each). V was shortened by 1 base and J by 12 bases, with 7 bases between the two germline ends. This CDR3 has 11 residues. The CDR3 here is CASSLEGGQYF. CDR3 DNA sequence: TGTGCCAGCAGTTTAGAGGGGGGTCAGTACTTC.

The V and J genes are TRBV27 and TRBJ1-1; D perhaps matches TRBD1 (5 bases). Germline values: CDR1 MNHEY, CDR2 SMNVEV (reference sequence). The V gene lost 5 bases and the J gene lost 7 bases, with 11 bases spanning the gap. CDR3 size: 12 residues. CDR3 nucleotide sequence: TGTGCCAGCAGTCCGGGACTAGATGAAGCTTTCTTT. Protein product: CASSPGLDEAFF.

The genes are TRBV18 and TRBJ2-2; D is uncertain. The CDR3 loop spans 16 amino acids. The germline V gene has CDR1 KGHSH and CDR2 LQKENI. Trimming left V 3 bases short and J 1 base short, with 12 bases between. The CDR3 here is CASSPQPPLNTGELFF. The CDR3 DNA is TGTGCCAGCTCACCCCAACCTCCCTTGAACACCGGGGAGCTGTTTTTT. Full variable domain (missing parts from reference TRBV18 and TRBJ2-2): NAGVMQNPRHLVRRRGQEARLRCSPMKGHSHVYWYRQLPEEGLKFMVYLQKENIIDESGMPKERFSAEFPKEGPSILRIQQVVRGDSAAYFCASSPQPPLNTGELFFGEGSRLTVL.

V usage is TRBV27 and J usage is TRBJ2-3, with D possibly matching TRBD1 (5 bases). Per germline, CDR1 MNHEY and CDR2 SMNVEV (reference sequence). V dropped 3 bases and J dropped 6 bases, with 16 bases sitting between them. This CDR3 contains 15 residues. CDR3: CASSFQGPPQDTQYF. The CDR3 nucleotides read TGTGCCAGCAGTTTCCAGGGCCCCCCTCAGGATACGCAGTATTTT.